A selection of T cell receptor beta chains follows, all from one sample in a study of metastatic and nonmetastatic thyroid tumors. Via MiXCR, TCRdb re-called the PCR reads. The sample has 30,000 to 40,000 clones, about 18% seen once. Sequenced sample: blood. Source of these receptors: a male donor with papillary thyroid cancer or a benign thyroid nodule (not recorded which). Some clones in this sample may be carry-over from other donors' samples. CDR3s include the opening cysteine and the closing phenylalanine or tryptophan. The D gene is left open where the match is weak. The size entry is marked missing in some rows and otherwise reads once, few, many or a size class.

CDR3 length	clone size	D gene	V gene	J gene	CDR3 DNA	CDR3 protein
13	many	.	TRBV27	TRBJ2-1	TGTGCCAGCAGTTTGACTAACTACAATGAGCAGTTCTTC	CASSLTNYNEQFF
16	many	TRBD2	TRBV4-1	TRBJ2-1	TGCGCCAGCAGCCAAGGTCTAGCGGGAGGGAACAATGAGCAGTTCTTC	CASSQGLAGGNNEQFF
15	.	TRBD2	TRBV6-4	TRBJ2-3	TGTGCCAGCAGGAAAGCGGGAGGGCACACAGATACGCAGTATTTT	CASRKAGGHTDTQYF
16	many	.	TRBV29-1	TRBJ2-3	TGCAGCGTTGAGGCGGACTGGCTTTCGAACACAGATACGCAGTATTTT	CSVEADWLSNTDTQYF
13	.	TRBD2	TRBV7-2	TRBJ2-1	TGTGCCAGCAGGTCCAGCGGGAGCAATGAGCAGTTCTTC	CASRSSGSNEQFF
14	few	.	TRBV6-2/TRBV6-3	TRBJ2-1	TGTGCCAGCAGTCGGGACGGGCCCTGGAATGAGCAGTTCTTC	CASSRDGPWNEQFF
12	few	TRBD1	TRBV28	TRBJ1-2	TGTGCCAGCGGGGACAGCTTGGAGGGCTATACCTTC	CASGDSLEGYTF
17	.	TRBD2	TRBV7-3	TRBJ2-2	TGTGCCAGCAGCCTCCTCAGGGCGGGAGCGGGGACCGGGGAGCTGTTTTTT	CASSLLRAGAGTGELFF
14	.	.	TRBV6-1	TRBJ2-4	TGTGCCAGCAGTGGGTGTGGACCGAAAAACATTCAGTACTTC	CASSGCGPKNIQYF
16	many	.	TRBV12-3/TRBV12-4	TRBJ1-4	TGTGCCAGCAGTCCGCCGGGGGGCCCAACTAATGAAAAACTGTTTTTT	CASSPPGGPTNEKLFF
14	few	.	TRBV6-1	TRBJ2-2	TGTGCCAGCAAGGGACATTGGGACTCCGGGGATCTGTTTTTT	CASKGHWDSGDLFF
14	once	.	TRBV20-1	TRBJ1-2	TGCAGTGCTAAAGATCATTCAGGGAACTCTGGATACACCTTC	CSAKDHSGNSGYTF
13	many	.	TRBV2	TRBJ2-1	TGTGCCAGCAGTTTCCGACGGTTAAATGAGCAGTTCTTC	CASSFRRLNEQFF
14	few	.	TRBV28	TRBJ2-7	TGTGCCAGCACCCTGGCAGTGGACTCCTACGAGCAGTACTTC	CASTLAVDSYEQYF
13	many	TRBD1	TRBV7-9	TRBJ2-7	TGTGCCAGCAGCTTGAGTCAGGGGGACGAGCAGTACTTC	CASSLSQGDEQYF
11	many	.	TRBV30	TRBJ2-7	TGTGCCTGGACCCAATCCTACGAGCAGTACTTC	CAWTQSYEQYF
13	many	.	TRBV10-3	TRBJ1-1	TGTGCCATCAGTGAAAACCGGGACATTGAAGCTTTCTTT	CAISENRDIEAFF
18	many	TRBD2	TRBV20-1	TRBJ2-7	TGCAGTGCTAGAGATAGAATAAAATCGGGACTAGCGCGCTACGAGCAGTACTTC	CSARDRIKSGLARYEQYF
15	many	TRBD2	TRBV19	TRBJ2-1	TGTGCCAGTAGTATAGCTTTCGGGAGGGGCAATGAGCAGTTCTTC	CASSIAFGRGNEQFF
17	many	.	TRBV28	TRBJ1-1	TGTGCCAGCAGTTTATCATCAGACTTGAGGGTTTGGACTGAAGCTTTCTTT	CASSLSSDLRVWTEAFF
20	many	.	TRBV6-1	TRBJ2-7	TGTGCCAGCAGTGCCACGGCAGGGGCGAACCGCCAAAGGAGCTCCTACGAGCAGTACTTC	CASSATAGANRQRSSYEQYF
16	.	.	TRBV3-1	TRBJ2-2	TGTGCCAGCAGCCAAGTTAATTGGGGGCTAAGCGGGGAGCTGTTTTTT	CASSQVNWGLSGELFF
13	many	.	TRBV4-2	TRBJ2-3	TGTGCCAGCAGCCCCCTTAGCACAGATACGCAGTATTTT	CASSPLSTDTQYF
14	many	TRBD1	TRBV20-1	TRBJ2-7	TGCAGTGCCCGGCATCCGGGACAGGGCATCGAGCAGTACTTC	CSARHPGQGIEQYF
17	many	TRBD2	TRBV15	TRBJ2-5	TGTGCCACCAGCAGAAGTGCTAGCGGGTTCTTCGGGGAGACCCAGTACTTC	CATSRSASGFFGETQYF
16	few	TRBD2	TRBV28	TRBJ2-3	TGTGCCATCATTTCAATGACTAGCGAGTACACAGATACGCAGTATTTT	CAIISMTSEYTDTQYF
17	few	.	TRBV6-1	TRBJ2-2	TGTGCCAGCAGCAGAAGGGGGGGACAGGAGTACACCGGGGAGCTGTTTTTT	CASSRRGGQEYTGELFF
14	few	.	TRBV12-3/TRBV12-4	TRBJ1-2	TGTGCCAGCAACTCTGGAGGGGACCGCTGTGGCTACAACTTC	CASNSGGDRCGYNF